This T cell receptor beta chain is from a study of identical twins. This clonotype was seen more than once but under ten times. Its antigen is not identified. A universal primer site was incorporated via template switching, and the cDNA contained unique molecular identifiers. Each CDR3 protein gets one entry after TCRdb re-called the 5' RACE reads with MiXCR. The profile shows 640,000 or so distinct CDR3 sequences, 6.1% of them singletons. General observations from the study: Conclusions rested on cross-sectional statistics rather than following the same donors. Model-predicted out-of-frame TCR alpha sharing fell below observed values in monozygotic twins. Twin pairs had excess sharing that was weaker in beta out-of-frame sequences.

Per germline, CDR1 LNHNV and CDR2 YYDKDF (reference sequence). The V and J ends lost 3 bases and 3 bases, in that order; junction bases with no gene match: 6. CDR3 length: 15 residues. This TCR came from a young man in good health. Sequencing was performed on naive T cells sorted from blood. The gene calls are TRBV15 and TRBJ2-7; 9 positions agree with TRBD1. The CDR3 nucleotides are TGTGCCACCAGCAGTACGGGACAGGGTTACTACGAGCAGTACTTC. Translated, it gives CATSSTGQGYYEQYF.